This T cell receptor (beta chain) was sequenced in a study of monozygotic twins with inflammatory bowel disease. Concerning this clonotype: What it recognizes is unknown.

CDR3 length: 13 residues. Germline V lookup: CDR1 SQVTM, CDR2 ANQGSEA. Overall study results and limits: Limited statistical power may explain no repertoire similarity difference between concordant and discordant twins.

Nested amplification of TCRalpha and TCRbeta cDNA involved two PCRs of around 16 and 10 cycles. TCRdb re-called the 5' RACE reads and gives one entry per CDR3 protein, without DNA. This table holds hundreds of thousands of distinct CDR3 sequences. The V call is TRBV29-1, the J call TRBJ1-1. The TCR originated in a human donor with ulcerative colitis or Crohn's disease, or a healthy co-twin of an affected twin (not recorded which). Sample: blood. CDR3 residues: CSVEGTQGTEAFF.